A single sample gave rise to the 21 T cell receptor beta chains below, sequenced in a study of tissue T cells after allogeneic stem cell transplantation. This table comes from immunoSEQ multiplex PCR, and its TCRdb copy is limited to in-frame clones, with some not included. Of roughly 2,700 clones in the sample, about half were seen once. As for time point: mouse harvest day 14 after allogeneic transplant. Mouse grafts combined 10^7 T-cell-depleted bone marrow cells with 10^6 splenic CD5+ T cells. Specimen: gut tissue. These TCRs come from a female BALB/c mouse given C57BL/6 T cells with graft-versus-host disease after an allogeneic hematopoietic cell transplant.

The sample holds a few counts of this clone. All gene names here are mouse names. The read ends 1 residue shy of where the CDR3 ends; the end is completed using the germline J gene. The chain links TRBV12-2 to TRBJ2-7, with TRBD2 identical over 11 bases. Germline CDR1 and CDR2: SGHLS and HYDKME. Trimming at V came to 3 bases and at J to 7 bases, leaving 4 bases not matched to a gene. This CDR3 contains 13 residues. The CDR3 sequence: CASSTGGAGEQYF. CDR3 DNA (partial): TGTGCCAGCTCTACTGGGGGGGCGGGGGAACAGTAC.

Turning to this clone: Gene names refer to mouse genes. The CDR3 end lies 1 residue beyond the end of the read and is filled in from the germline J gene. The chain is built from TRBV12-2 and TRBJ2-5; D gene uncertain. Per the germline V gene, CDR1 is SGHLS and CDR2 is HYDKME. CDR3 length equals 13 residues. V lost 0 bases and J 0 bases, leaving 3 bases between the germline ends. The CDR3 bases that were read are TGTGCCAGCTCTCTCCTTAACCAAGACACCCAGTAC. This sequence encodes CASSLLNQDTQY. The whole CDR3 region reads CASSLLNQDTQYF.

This clone was seen a few times. Gene and germline names: mouse. Read data end 1 residue before the CDR3 end; the end is taken from the germline J gene. V usage is TRBV2 and J usage is TRBJ1-3, with no clear D. Trimming left V 0 bases short and J 1 base short, with 1 base between. The V gene's germline CDR1 is LGHNA and CDR2 YSYQKL. The CDR3 consists of 13 residues. CDR3 in amino acids: CASSQESGNTLYF. Incomplete CDR3 DNA: TGTGCCAGCAGCCAAGAATCTGGAAATACGCTCTAT.

A remark on this clone: All gene names here are mouse names. The read is 1 residue too short to cover the CDR3 end, so that end is filled in from the germline J gene. The chain carries TRBV16 and TRBJ1-1; D is undetermined. The V gene's germline CDR1 is SGHSA and CDR2 FRNQAP. V was pared by 2 bases and J by 1 base, with 5 bases between. CDR3 length: 13 amino acids. CDR3: CASSLMGNTEVFF. The sequenced part of the CDR3 DNA is TGTGCAAGCAGCTTAATGGGGAACACAGAAGTCTTC.

As regards this clone: The gene names given are mouse names. Read data end 1 residue before the CDR3 end; the end is taken from the germline J gene. The rearrangement uses TRBV15 and TRBJ1-1; TRBD1 aligns across 9 bases. CDR3 length: 14 amino acids. Trimming cost V 3 bases and J 3 bases; bases outside gene matches: 2. Germline values: CDR1 SGHND, CDR2 FRSKSL. CDR3 DNA, as far as it was read: TGTGCCAGCAGTTTGACAGGGGGGTACACAGAAGTCTTC. Amino acid sequence: CASSLTGGYTEVF. The whole CDR3 is CASSLTGGYTEVFF.

Comment on this clone: Mouse names are used for the genes. The CDR3 end lies 1 residue beyond the end of the read and is filled in from the germline J gene. The chain has TRBV2 and TRBJ2-3, with D unresolved. Trimming pared 4 bases from V and 3 bases from J, leaving 8 bases between. The CDR3 sequence is 13 residues long. Germline V gene sequence: CDR1 LGHNA, CDR2 YSYQKL. Partial CDR3 DNA: TGTGCCAGCAGCCGGGAGGGAGCAGAAACGCTGTAT. Translated, it gives CASSREGAETLY. From start to end, the CDR3 is CASSREGAETLYF.

This clone is a singleton in its sample. All gene names here are mouse names. The read is 1 residue too short to cover the CDR3 end, so that end is filled in from the germline J gene. This chain joins TRBV31 and TRBJ1-3; D uncertain. Germline CDR1 and CDR2: GKSSPN and SITVG. CDR3 length: 12 amino acids. V lost 1 base, J lost 0 bases, and 1 base lay in between. The part of the CDR3 DNA that was read is TGTGCCTGGAGTCGTTCTGGAAATACGCTCTAT. Residues: CAWSRSGNTLY. The whole CDR3 protein reads CAWSRSGNTLYF.

This clone is labeled as large. Gene names are mouse gene names. The sequenced fragment ends 1 residue before the CDR3 boundary, so the rest is inferred from the germline J gene. The V call is TRBV13-2, the J call TRBJ2-7; D may correspond to TRBD1 or TRBD2 (6 bases each). There are 14 residues in the CDR3. V gave up 0 bases and J gave up 6 bases, with 13 bases separating them. Germline loops: CDR1 NNHNN, CDR2 SYGAGS (reference sequence). The CDR3 loop is CASGDAGAGVEQYF. CDR3 DNA, as far as it was read: TGTGCCAGCGGTGATGCGGGGGCGGGGGTTGAACAGTAC.

This clone occurred a few times. Germline and genes: mouse. The CDR3 end lies 1 residue beyond the end of the read and is filled in from the germline J gene. The chain uses TRBV26 and TRBJ1-4, with D perhaps matching TRBD1 (5 bases). The CDR3 sequence is 14 residues long. The V and J ends lost 2 bases and 3 bases respectively, with 7 bases between them. Germline lookup yields CDR1 KGHPV and CDR2 FQNQEV (reference sequence). Incomplete CDR3 DNA: TGTGCCAGCAGTCTGGGGGACCCCAACGAAAGATTATTT. As protein: CASSLGDPNERLF. The whole CDR3 protein is CASSLGDPNERLFF.

As to this clone: Mouse gene names apply. Sequencing ends 1 residue short of the CDR3 end; the germline J gene provides the rest. The chain links TRBV5 to TRBJ1-1; D is undetermined. The CDR3 is 13 residues long. Germline V gene lookup returns CDR1 LGHNA and CDR2 YNLKQL (reference sequence). V was clipped by 0 bases and J by 4 bases, with 6 bases between them. CDR3 DNA, as far as it was read: TGTGCCAGCAGCCAAGATACCAGCACAGAAGTCTTC. Its translation is CASSQDTSTEVF. The entire CDR3 protein is CASSQDTSTEVFF.

This clone occurred once. Genes and germline come from the mouse. The sequence runs out 1 residue before the end of the CDR3; the remainder is reconstructed from the germline J gene. The rearrangement uses TRBV5 and TRBJ2-2; 10 nucleotides match TRBD1. The CDR3 loop spans 16 amino acids. V dropped 4 bases and J dropped 4; count of bases not matched to a gene: 6. CDR1 and CDR2 from the germline V gene are LGHNA and YNLKQL (reference sequence). The CDR3 here is CASSLRTGGGTGQLYF. CDR3 DNA (partial): TGTGCCAGCAGCCTTCGGACAGGGGGGGGCACCGGGCAGCTCTAC.

A note on this clone: All gene names here are mouse names. The read finishes 1 residue shy of the CDR3 end, and the germline J gene is used to complete it. The V and J genes are TRBV12-2 and TRBJ2-7; 9 bases are a match to TRBD2. The CDR3 covers 13 residues. The germline V gene has CDR1 SGHLS and CDR2 HYDKME. V dropped 0 bases and J dropped 4; count of bases not matched to a gene: 0. The CDR3 protein is CASSLDWGYEQYF. The CDR3 bases that were read are TGTGCCAGCTCTCTCGACTGGGGGTATGAACAGTAC.

This clone has only a few counts. Germline and genes here are mouse. The read is 1 residue too short to cover the CDR3 end, so that end is filled in from the germline J gene. This chain links TRBV26 with TRBJ1-3, with D tentatively TRBD1 (5 bases). V lost 2 bases to trimming and J lost 2 bases, with 7 bases between them. The CDR3 is 14 residues long. Germline lookup yields CDR1 KGHPV and CDR2 FQNQEV (reference sequence). CDR3 DNA, as far as it was read: TGTGCCAGCAGTCTGCAGGGAGCTGGAAATACGCTCTAT. Translated, it gives CASSLQGAGNTLY. The whole CDR3 reads CASSLQGAGNTLYF. Based on the CDR3 plus reference TRBV26 and TRBJ1-3, the full variable domain is NSKVIQTPRYLVKGQGQKAKMRCIPEKGHPVVFWYQQNKNNEFKFLINFQNQEVLQQIDMTEKRFSAECPSNSPCSLEIQSSEAGDSALYLCASSLQGAGNTLYFGEGSRLIVV.

This clone was observed a few times. Germline and genes: mouse. The read comes to an end 1 residue before the CDR3 does, leaving the germline J gene to fill in the end. The chain combines TRBV26 with TRBJ2-1; D is unclear. Trimming shortened V by 6 bases and J by 3 bases, and 9 bases separated the two germline ends. The CDR3 is made up of 13 amino acids. From germline, CDR1 is KGHPV and CDR2 FQNQEV (reference sequence). The part of the CDR3 DNA that was read is TGTGCCAGCAGCCCCGGACCCTATGCTGAGCAGTTC. The encoded protein is CASSPGPYAEQF. In full, the CDR3 is CASSPGPYAEQFF.

As concerns this clone: The gene symbols are mouse symbols. The read finishes 1 residue shy of the CDR3 end, and the germline J gene is used to complete it. The chain recombines TRBV3 with TRBJ1-4, with 11 bases lining up with TRBD1. The V segment lost 4 bases and the J segment 3 bases; nucleotides outside the gene matches: 1. Germline-derived CDR1 and CDR2 are SNHLY and FYNGKV (reference sequence). CDR3 length: 15 residues. The CDR3 bases that were read are TGTGCCAGCAGCTGGGACAGGGGGACCAACGAAAGATTATTT. It specifies CASSWDRGTNERLF. The whole CDR3 is CASSWDRGTNERLFF.

This clone turned up a few times. The gene names here belong to mouse. Read data end 1 residue before the CDR3 end; the end is taken from the germline J gene. This sequence joins TRBV29 and TRBJ2-3; no definite D call. CDR1 and CDR2 (germline): MSHET, SYDVDS. This CDR3 is built from 12 residues. V was pared by 1 base and J by 4 bases, with 3 bases between. This CDR3 reads CASSLFSETLYF. The DNA read from the CDR3 is TGTGCTAGCAGTTTATTTTCAGAAACGCTGTAT.

In regard to this clone: The gene symbols are mouse symbols. The DNA ends 1 residue before the CDR3 does, and the rest of the CDR3 is filled in from the germline J gene. V is TRBV26 and J is TRBJ2-5, with 9 bases matching TRBD2. This CDR3 has 14 residues. With V trimmed by 5 bases and J by 2 bases, 2 bases remained unmatched. The germline CDR1 and CDR2 sequences are KGHPV and FQNQEV (reference sequence). The sequenced CDR3 bases are TGTGCCAGCAGTGACTGGGGGCGCCAAGACACCCAGTAC. This translates into CASSDWGRQDTQY. The entire CDR3 protein is CASSDWGRQDTQYF. Full variable domain (remainder filled in from reference TRBV26 and TRBJ2-5): NSKVIQTPRYLVKGQGQKAKMRCIPEKGHPVVFWYQQNKNNEFKFLINFQNQEVLQQIDMTEKRFSAECPSNSPCSLEIQSSEAGDSALYLCASSDWGRQDTQYFGPGTRLLVL.

This clone came up once. Gene names are the mouse ones. The read halts 1 residue ahead of the CDR3 end, with the missing end drawn from the germline J gene. The rearrangement links TRBV13-1 to TRBJ1-1; 7 nucleotides align to TRBD1. V was pared by 3 bases and J by 1 base, with 0 bases of the junction left unmatched. CDR1 is NSHNY and CDR2 is SYGAGN in the germline V gene. The CDR3 has 13 amino acids. The DNA read from the CDR3 is TGTGCCAGCAGTGGACAGGGGAACACAGAAGTCTTC. This encodes CASSGQGNTEVF. In full, the CDR3 is CASSGQGNTEVFF.

Concerning this clone itself: The gene names here belong to mouse. The read stops 1 residue short of the end of the CDR3; the missing end is completed from the germline J gene. The chain links TRBV26 to TRBJ2-5; 8 nucleotides match TRBD1. The CDR3 has 15 amino acids. Looked up from germline, CDR1 is KGHPV and CDR2 is FQNQEV (reference sequence). Trimming took 1 base from V and 2 from J; bases not matched to a gene: 2. Incomplete CDR3 DNA: TGTGCCAGCAGTCTGTTCGGACAGGGCCAAGACACCCAGTAC. This translates into CASSLFGQGQDTQY. The complete CDR3 protein is CASSLFGQGQDTQYF.

As for this clone: The gene names here belong to mouse. Coverage ceases 1 residue before the CDR3 finishes, and the germline J gene fills in the end. The chain is built from TRBV16 and TRBJ1-1, with D unresolved. Germline V gives CDR1 SGHSA, CDR2 FRNQAP. V lost 1 base to trimming and J lost 1 base, with 4 bases between them. CDR3 length equals 13 residues. The chain's CDR3 is CASSLGGNTEVFF. CDR3 DNA (partial): TGTGCAAGCAGCTTAGGAGGGAACACAGAAGTCTTC.

As concerns this clone: Mouse gene names apply. The CDR3 bases that were read are TGTGCCAGCAGGGACAGGGGTCAAAACACCTTGTAC. Its protein product is CASRDRGQNTLY. The full CDR3 is CASRDRGQNTLYF. The V and J genes are TRBV13-3 and TRBJ2-4; 8 bases are a match to TRBD1. The CDR3 end falls 1 residue outside the read, so it is completed with the germline J gene. Trimming at V came to 5 bases and at J to 1 base, leaving 0 bases not matched to a gene. Germline assignment: CDR1 NNHDY and CDR2 SYVADS. The CDR3 has 13 residues. The full variable domain, its missing parts supplied by reference TRBV13-3 and TRBJ2-4, is EAAVTQSPRSKVAVTGGKVTLSCHQTNNHDYMYWYRQDTGHGLRLIHYSYVADSTEKGDIPDGYKASRPSQENFSLILELASLSQTAVYFCASRDRGQNTLYFGAGTRLSVL.